The present T cell receptor (beta chain) was sequenced within a study of molecular identifiers for immune sequencing clone quantification. Background on the study: Naive CD8 RNA (about 19,000 or 110,000 cells) was divided into five aliquots, with four sequenced.

General study points: Clones that exceeded 20 RNA copies held over 98% of effector molecules, yet under 1% in naive cells.

Listed TCR primers and previously described methods were used for bulk TCR libraries. TCRdb used MiXCR to reprocess the PCR reads, holding one entry per CDR3 protein. The sample includes some 650,000 distinct CDR3 sequences, about 20% of them seen just once. In this sample, this clonotype turned up many times. Its antigen is still unknown. As CD8+CD4-CCR7+CD45RA+ cells, naive CD8 T cells were sorted. This TCR was recovered from a human donor in good health. Some libraries in this study had Jurkat cell RNA spiked in. The specimen sequenced was naive CD8+ T cells from blood, with Jurkat cell RNA spiked in. As for subset: FACS-sorted CD8+CD4-CCR7+CD45RA+ naive T cells.

The CDR3 DNA reads as TGTGCCAGCAGCTTTTCGACTAGCGGGTCCAAAAACATTCAGTACTTC. Protein: CASSFSTSGSKNIQYF. The rearrangement uses TRBV7-2 and TRBJ2-4; 10 bases map to TRBD2. This CDR3 has 16 residues. J gave up 2 bases and V 3 bases, and 4 bases lay outside the gene matches. The germline V gene encodes CDR1 SGHTA and CDR2 FQGNSA.